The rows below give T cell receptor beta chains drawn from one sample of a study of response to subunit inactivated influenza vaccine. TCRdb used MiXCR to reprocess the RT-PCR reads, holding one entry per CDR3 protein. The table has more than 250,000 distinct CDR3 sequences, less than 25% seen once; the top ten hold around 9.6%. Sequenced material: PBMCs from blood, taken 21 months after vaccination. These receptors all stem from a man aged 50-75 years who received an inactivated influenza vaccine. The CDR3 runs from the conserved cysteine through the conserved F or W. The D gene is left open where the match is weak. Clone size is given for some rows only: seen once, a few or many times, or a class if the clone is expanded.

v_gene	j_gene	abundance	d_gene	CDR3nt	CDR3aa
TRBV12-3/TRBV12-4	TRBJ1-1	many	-	TGTGCCAGCAGTTTTCAGGTGATGAACACTGAAGCTTTCTTT	CASSFQVMNTEAFF
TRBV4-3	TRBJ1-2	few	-	TGCGCCAGCAGCCACAAATCCTACCCGACGGATGGCTACACCTTC	CASSHKSYPTDGYTF
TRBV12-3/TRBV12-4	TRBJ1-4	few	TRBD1	TGTGCCAGCAGTTCTGGGGACAGGGCACGGGAAAAACTTTTTTTT	CASSSGDRAREKLFF
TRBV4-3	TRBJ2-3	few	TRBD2	TGCGCCAGCAGCCGCGGACTAGCAGCTAGCACAGATACGCAGTATTTT	CASSRGLAASTDTQYF
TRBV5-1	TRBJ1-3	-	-	TGCGCCAGCAGCTTGGTAGGGGAGGCTGGAAACACCATATATTTT	CASSLVGEAGNTIYF
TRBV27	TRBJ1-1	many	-	TGTGCCAGCAGGCCGGTGATGGGGGACGGTTTAGATGAAGCTTTCTTT	CASRPVMGDGLDEAFF
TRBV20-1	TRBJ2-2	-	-	TGCAGTGCTAGTGGGGGGAGAAAACCCGGGGAGCTGTTTTTT	CSASGGRKPGELFF
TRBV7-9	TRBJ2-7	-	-	TGTGCCAGCAGCTCCAGGCAGTACGAGCAGTACTTC	CASSSRQYEQYF
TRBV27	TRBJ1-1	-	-	TGTGCCAGCATGCTGAACAGGAACACTGAAGCTTTCTTT	CASMLNRNTEAFF
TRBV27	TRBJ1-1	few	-	TGTGCCAGCAGTGTGGACCGCCGATATCAGGCTTTCTTT	CASSVDRRYQAFF
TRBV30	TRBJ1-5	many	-	TGTGCCTGGAGTCCGCAGACCAATCAGCCCCAGCATTTT	CAWSPQTNQPQHF
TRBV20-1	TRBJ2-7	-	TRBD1	TGCAGTGCTAGAGATTTAATGGGAACCGGGACAGTATCCTACGAGCAGTACTTC	CSARDLMGTGTVSYEQYF
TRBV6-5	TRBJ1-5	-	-	TGTGCCAGCAGTTACGACGGACAGTCCGGCCAGCCCCAGCATTTT	CASSYDGQSGQPQHF
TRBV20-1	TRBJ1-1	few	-	TGCAGTACGGCCGTGAACACTGAAGCTTTCTTT	CSTAVNTEAFF
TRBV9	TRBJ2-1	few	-	TGTGCCAGCAGCGTAGCAGGGCGGGCGTACAATGAGCAGTTCTTC	CASSVAGRAYNEQFF
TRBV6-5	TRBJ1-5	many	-	TGTGCCAGCAGTTACTTGGGGGGCCTGAGCAATCAGCCCCAGCATTTT	CASSYLGGLSNQPQHF
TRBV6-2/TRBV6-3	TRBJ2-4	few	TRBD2	TGTGCCAGCAGGCGCCTCGGGACTAGCGGAAACATTCAGTACTTC	CASRRLGTSGNIQYF
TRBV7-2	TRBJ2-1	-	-	TGTGCCAGCAGCTTAGTTGCGGTAAATGAGCAGTTCTTC	CASSLVAVNEQFF
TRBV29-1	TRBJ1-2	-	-	TGCAGCGTTGTTAGTCAGTACTATGGCTACACCTTC	CSVVSQYYGYTF
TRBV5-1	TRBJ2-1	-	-	TGCGCCAGCAGCCCGGGGGACAGTCACAATGAGCAGTTCTTC	CASSPGDSHNEQFF
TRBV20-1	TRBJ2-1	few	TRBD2	TGCAGTGGGGTGACTAGCGGGAGGTACTATGAGCAGTTCTTC	CSGVTSGRYYEQFF
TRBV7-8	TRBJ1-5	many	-	TGTGCCAGCAGCTTAGCCGGCAGTTACAATCAGCCCCAGCATTTT	CASSLAGSYNQPQHF
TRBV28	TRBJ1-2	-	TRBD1	TGTGCCAGCAGTGCGTGGGGACAGGCAGACTATGGCTACACCTTC	CASSAWGQADYGYTF
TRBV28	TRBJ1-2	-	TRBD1	TGTGCCAGCCACGGGACAGGGGGCGCCAGCTATGGCTACACCTTC	CASHGTGGASYGYTF
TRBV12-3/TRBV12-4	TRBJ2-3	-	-	TGTGCCAGCAGCACCGTAGATACGCAGTATTTT	CASSTVDTQYF
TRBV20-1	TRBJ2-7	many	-	TGCAGTGCTAGCGGGCCGAGAGGCACCTACGAGCAGTACTTC	CSASGPRGTYEQYF
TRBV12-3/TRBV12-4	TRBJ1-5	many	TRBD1	TGTGCCAGCAGATCAACAGGGGGACGCGGCAATCAGCCCCAGCATTTT	CASRSTGGRGNQPQHF
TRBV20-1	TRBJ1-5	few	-	TGCAGTGCTTCTCGGACAGTCCAGGTCGATAATCAGCCCCAGCATTTT	CSASRTVQVDNQPQHF
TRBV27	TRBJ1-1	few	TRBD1	TGTGCCAGCAGTCTGTTGACAGGGAGAGCTTTCTTT	CASSLLTGRAFF
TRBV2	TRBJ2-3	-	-	TGTGCAGCCCCCCCCGGGGACGGGTACACAGATACGCAGTATTTT	CAAPPGDGYTDTQYF
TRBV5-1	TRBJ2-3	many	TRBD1	TGCGCCAGCAGCTTGGGACAGGGGATAGATACGCAGTATTTT	CASSLGQGIDTQYF
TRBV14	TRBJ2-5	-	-	TGTGCCAGCAGCCAATCTGGAACGGAGACCCAGTACTTC	CASSQSGTETQYF
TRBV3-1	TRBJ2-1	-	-	TGTGCCAGCAGCCCCGGGCGCTCCTACAATGAGCAGTTCTTC	CASSPGRSYNEQFF
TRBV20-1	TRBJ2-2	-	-	TGCAGTGCTAGGCTAGGACAGAACACCGGGGAGCTGTTTTTT	CSARLGQNTGELFF
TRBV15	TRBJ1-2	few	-	TGTGCCACCAGCAGAGATCGGCTGGGTGGCTACACCTTC	CATSRDRLGGYTF
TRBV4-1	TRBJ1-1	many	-	TGCGCCAGCAGCCAAGAGGAAGGGAGGGCTGAAGCTTTCTTT	CASSQEEGRAEAFF
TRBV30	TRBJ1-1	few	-	TGTGCCTGGAGTGTCGCCTGGCAGAAGAACACTGAAGCTTTCTTT	CAWSVAWQKNTEAFF
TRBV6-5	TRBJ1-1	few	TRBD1	TGTGCCAGCAGTTACGGACAGGGGCCCACTGAAGCTTTCTTT	CASSYGQGPTEAFF
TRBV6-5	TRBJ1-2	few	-	TGTGCCAGCAGTTACATCCAGGGTAAAATCTACACCTTC	CASSYIQGKIYTF
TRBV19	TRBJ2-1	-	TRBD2	TGTGCCAGTAGTACCGGACTAGGCTCCTACAATGAGCAGTTCTTC	CASSTGLGSYNEQFF
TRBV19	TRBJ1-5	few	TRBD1	TGTGCCAGTAGTATGGGGGACAGTAGCAATCAGCCCCAGCATTTT	CASSMGDSSNQPQHF
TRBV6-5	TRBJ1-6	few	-	TGTGCCAGCAGTTACTCGAATACGGGTCGTAATTCACCCCTCCACTTT	CASSYSNTGRNSPLHF
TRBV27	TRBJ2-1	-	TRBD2	TGTGCCAGCAGTTTAGGGGCCCCCGCTAGCGGAGGCTACAATGAGCAGTTCTTC	CASSLGAPASGGYNEQFF
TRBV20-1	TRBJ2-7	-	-	TGCAGTGCGTTGCCTAGGGGCCCACTTTCCTACGAGCAGTACTTC	CSALPRGPLSYEQYF
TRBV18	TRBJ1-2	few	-	TGTGCCAGCTCACCAGGGGCAGGCGGCGGTTACACCTTC	CASSPGAGGGYTF